This T cell receptor (beta chain) was retrieved from a study of T cells in Graves' hyperthyroidism and ophthalmopathy. This clonotype was counted ten times or more. In germline, CDR1 is SGHAT, CDR2 FQNNGV. The CDR3 runs to 15 residues. V lost 6 bases, J lost 0 bases, and 5 bases stayed unmatched. The CDR3 regions of TCR beta were amplified from RNA transcripts. HTBI primers were used for first-round RT-PCR of the TCR CDR3. TCRdb re-called the multiplex PCR reads with MiXCR, one entry per CDR3 protein. The sample holds about 350,000 distinct CDR3 sequences, roughly 13% seen once. This clonotype was sampled from a woman aged 40 to 50 with Graves' ophthalmopathy. The sequenced sample consisted of blood. V usage is TRBV11-2 and J usage is TRBJ1-5, with 7 bases aligning to TRBD1. CDR3 residues: CASSPTGNSNQPQHF. The CDR3 DNA follows: TGTGCCAGCAGTCCGACAGGGAATAGCAATCAGCCCCAGCATTTT.